A selection of T cell receptor beta chains follows, all from one sample in a study of identical twins. TCRdb reprocessed the 5' RACE reads with MiXCR, giving one entry per CDR3 protein. The data hold more than 400,000 distinct CDR3 sequences, with approximately 16% observed a single time. The same data also contributed to another study, on yellow fever vaccine responses in identical twins.

Sequenced input: CD4+ T cells sorted from blood. The source is a woman aged 18-29 years in good health. CDR3s include the opening cysteine and the closing phenylalanine or tryptophan. The D gene is left open where the match is weak. Size is omitted from some rows. Given values are once, few, many or a class for expanded clones.

J | V | D | size | DNA | CDR3
TRBJ2-1 | TRBV6-2/TRBV6-3 | TRBD2 | . | TGTGCCAGCAAGTCAGCTAGCGGGACTGAGCAGTTCTTC | CASKSASGTEQFF
TRBJ1-2 | TRBV6-1 | TRBD1 | . | TGTGCCAGCATCCGGACAGGGGGCGATGGCTACACCTTC | CASIRTGGDGYTF
TRBJ2-2 | TRBV3-1 | . | few | TGTGCCAGCAGCCAAGATGCTACGAACACCGGGGAGCTGTTTTTT | CASSQDATNTGELFF
TRBJ2-4 | TRBV27 | . | few | TGTGCCAGCAGTCCGGCCAAGGGGGGGAACATTCAGTACTTC | CASSPAKGGNIQYF
TRBJ2-7 | TRBV29-1 | . | many | TGCAGCGTTATCAGAGGACTCTCTCTGCCCCGCGAGCAGTACTTC | CSVIRGLSLPREQYF
TRBJ2-5 | TRBV10-3 | . | . | TGTGCCAGCGGAAACAGGGACCAAGAGACCCAGTACTTC | CASGNRDQETQYF
TRBJ2-3 | TRBV20-1 | TRBD2 | . | TGCAGTGTCGGGGATAGCGGGAGGGGGAGCACAGATACGCAGTATTTT | CSVGDSGRGSTDTQYF
TRBJ2-3 | TRBV28 | . | . | TGTGCCAGCAGTTCACCCCCCTCAGATACGCAGTATTTT | CASSSPPSDTQYF
TRBJ2-7 | TRBV6-1 | . | few | TGTGCCAGCAGTCTCTCAAGGGCGGGCGCACGCTACGAGCAGTACTTC | CASSLSRAGARYEQYF
TRBJ2-1 | TRBV9 | . | . | TGTGCCAGCAGCCCTCTGGTGGCGGGCGGAAATGAGCAGTTCTTC | CASSPLVAGGNEQFF
TRBJ2-7 | TRBV12-5 | . | few | TGTGCTAGTGGTTTGGTAATAGGGACATCTTCCTACGAGCAGTACTTC | CASGLVIGTSSYEQYF
TRBJ2-2 | TRBV20-1 | TRBD2 | . | TGCAGTGCTAGGAAGAGCGGGGGTGCCGGGGAGCTGTTTTTT | CSARKSGGAGELFF
TRBJ1-2 | TRBV29-1 | . | . | TGCAGCGTTGAAGGCCGACAGAATAGCTATGGCTACACCTTC | CSVEGRQNSYGYTF
TRBJ2-3 | TRBV5-1 | . | many | TGTGCCAGCAGCTTAGCAGATACGCAGTATTTT | CASSLADTQYF
TRBJ2-5 | TRBV12-3/TRBV12-4 | TRBD1 | many | TGTGCCACCACCGGACAGGGCCAAAAGGGAGAGACCCAGTACTTC | CATTGQGQKGETQYF
TRBJ2-5 | TRBV20-1 | TRBD2 | . | TGCAGTGCCGTCCCTCCACTAGCGGTCCAAGAGACCCAGTACTTC | CSAVPPLAVQETQYF
TRBJ2-1 | TRBV12-3/TRBV12-4 | . | many | . | CASSTSLEQFF